This T cell receptor beta chain was identified in a study of cytomegalovirus exposure and HLA in healthy donors. Broader study findings: Cytomegalovirus-associated status was assigned to about 180 TCR beta chains. It was reported that the classifier diagnosed cytomegalovirus status with high specificity and sensitivity in both the original and validation cohorts.

Generated by immunoSEQ multiplex PCR, the TCRdb table keeps only in-frame clones and is missing some. The data show 130,000 to 150,000 clones, around 89% seen once. This CDR3 spans 15 amino acids. Germline V gene data show CDR1 as SGHTS and CDR2 as YDEGEE. Trimming removed 4 bases from V and 2 bases from J, with 13 bases in between. Details on this clone: Its antigen is undetermined.

The chain carries TRBV5-8 and TRBJ2-1; tentatively, D is TRBD2 (5 bases). Sequenced material: PBMCs. The origin of this receptor is a woman in her twenties or thirties in good health and CMV-seropositive. CDR3 region: CASSVTGVAYNEQFF. CDR3 DNA sequence: TGTGCCAGCAGCGTTACCGGGGTTGCCTACAATGAGCAGTTCTTC.